Reported below is one TCR beta chain. This CDR3 has 14 amino acids. CDR1 and CDR2 (germline): KGHSH, LQKENI. V lost 2 bases, J lost 3 bases, and 8 bases lay in between. The repertoire was sequenced with immunoSEQ multiplex PCR; TCRdb's copy has only in-frame clones and lacks some. This table holds about 150,000 clones, 70% to 90% found once. The data belong to a study of T cell responses to AZD1222 COVID-19 vaccine. The sequenced sample was peripheral blood, obtained on day 0 of MenACWY control vaccination. The clonotype was recovered from an adult in good health. The V gene is TRBV18, the J gene TRBJ1-5, with a weak D call TRBD1 (6 bases). The CDR3 DNA reads TGTGCCAGCTCACCAAGGGACATCAATCAGCCCCAGCATTTT. Protein product: CASSPRDINQPQHF.